The rows below give T cell receptor beta chains drawn from one sample of a study of memory B cells and T cells in multiple sclerosis. Here immunoSEQ multiplex PCR was the method, and the copy in TCRdb shows in-frame clones only, minus some. The data show roughly 45,000 clones, 82% seen once. Their antigens remain unidentified. Sequenced material: PBMCs from blood kept in culture. The receptors here all came from a human donor with multiple sclerosis. Each CDR3 is given with its conserved first and last residue. D genes are given only for firm matches. Rows may omit the clone size; those that give it use once, few, many or a size class.

CDR3 DNA | CDR3 protein | V gene | D gene | clone size | J gene
TGTGCCAGCAGCCGGAATAGCGGGGAACCCAGAGGGGAGCTGTTTTTT | CASSRNSGEPRGELFF | TRBV11-2 | TRBD2 | NA | TRBJ2-2
TGTGCCAGCGGCCCGCCAGGGGGAGTTCAGCCCCAGCATTTT | CASGPPGGVQPQHF | TRBV27 | TRBD1 | NA | TRBJ1-5
TGTGCCAGCAGCTTAAACGAAGGAAGGGGGAACACTGAAGCTTTCTTT | CASSLNEGRGNTEAFF | TRBV7-3 | NA | once | TRBJ1-1
TGTGCCAGCTCACCTATCAGCCGGGACACTGGAGGCTACACCTTC | CASSPISRDTGGYTF | TRBV18 | NA | NA | TRBJ1-2
TGTGCCAGCAATGATAACACCGGGGAGCTGTTTTTT | CASNDNTGELFF | TRBV18 | NA | NA | TRBJ2-2
TGTGCCAGCAGAACACCACAGGGTGTGAACACTGAAGCTTTCTTT | CASRTPQGVNTEAFF | TRBV7-2 | NA | NA | TRBJ1-1
TGCGCCAGCAGCTTGTTACTGGATGAAAAACTGTTTTTT | CASSLLLDEKLFF | TRBV5-1 | NA | NA | TRBJ1-4
TGTGCCAGCAGTGGACAGGGCCTCTCTTCACCCCTCCACTTT | CASSGQGLSSPLHF | TRBV6-5 | TRBD1 | NA | TRBJ1-6
TGTGCCAGCAGCCCCCGGACACCTAACACTGAAGCTTTCTTT | CASSPRTPNTEAFF | TRBV6-6 | NA | few | TRBJ1-1
TGTGCCAGCAGCTTAGCGTGGGGGAATTCACCCCTCCACTTT | CASSLAWGNSPLHF | TRBV7-9 | NA | few | TRBJ1-6
TGTGCCAGCAGCCTTGGACAGGGGACAGACTATGGCTACACCTTC | CASSLGQGTDYGYTF | TRBV7-9 | TRBD1 | NA | TRBJ1-2
TGTGCCAGCAGCCCCAGGGCCTCCACTGAAGCTTTCTTT | CASSPRASTEAFF | TRBV7-6 | NA | NA | TRBJ1-1
TGTGCCAGCAGTCTTCGGACAGGGGGCTACGAGCAGTACTTC | CASSLRTGGYEQYF | TRBV28 | TRBD1 | NA | TRBJ2-7
TGCAGCGTTGGCGATAGGACTAATGAAAAACTGTTTTTT | CSVGDRTNEKLFF | TRBV29-1 | NA | once | TRBJ1-4
TGCGCCAGCAGCTTGGCTGGATCCTACGAGCAGTACTTC | CASSLAGSYEQYF | TRBV5-1 | NA | NA | TRBJ2-7
TGCGCCAGCAGCCAAGATGGCGACAGGGCTGGCCACTTT | CASSQDGDRAGHF | TRBV4-3 | TRBD1 | NA | TRBJ1-1
TGTGCCAGCAGCGGTGACACCCCGGGGAGCTATGGCTACACCTTC | CASSGDTPGSYGYTF | TRBV9 | NA | NA | TRBJ1-2
TGTGCCAGCAGCCGGACGAGGCAATTGGGTGGCTACACCTTC | CASSRTRQLGGYTF | TRBV11-2 | NA | NA | TRBJ1-2
TGTGCCATCAGTGTTGGCAGGAGCACAGATACGCAGTATTTT | CAISVGRSTDTQYF | TRBV10-3 | NA | once | TRBJ2-3
TGCGCCAGCAGCTTGTCCGGGACAGGAAATTCACCCCTCCACTTT | CASSLSGTGNSPLHF | TRBV5-1 | TRBD1 | NA | TRBJ1-6
TGTGCCAGCAGCCACAGGGGAGCGTCCTACGAGCAGTACTTC | CASSHRGASYEQYF | TRBV5-6 | TRBD1 | NA | TRBJ2-7
TGTGCCAGTAGTCGGACAGGGGGCACCGGGGAGCTGTTTTTT | CASSRTGGTGELFF | TRBV19 | TRBD1 | few | TRBJ2-2
TGTGCCAGCAGCTTAGCGGGGGGAATCGACGAGCAGTACTTC | CASSLAGGIDEQYF | TRBV11-2 | TRBD2 | NA | TRBJ2-7
TGCGCCAGCAGCCAAGACACGAGGGGAAGTAACACTGAAGCTTTCTTT | CASSQDTRGSNTEAFF | TRBV4-3 | NA | NA | TRBJ1-1
TGTGCCAGTGGAGGGGGGGGTCGTCAGCCCCAGCATTTT | CASGGGGRQPQHF | TRBV19 | NA | NA | TRBJ1-5
TGCGCCAGCAGCCCATCTCGGACTTCTTCTACCCCAAATGAAAAACTGTTTTTT | CASSPSRTSSTPNEKLFF | TRBV4-1 | NA | once | TRBJ1-4
TGTGCCAGCAGCCGGGGACTTCCCGGACAGCCCCAGCATTTT | CASSRGLPGQPQHF | TRBV5-8 | NA | NA | TRBJ1-5
TGCGCCAGCAGCCAAGGGGAAGAATCTGAGCAGTTCTTC | CASSQGEESEQFF | TRBV4-1 | NA | once | TRBJ2-1
TGTGCCAGTAGTGAAGGGTCGGCCAGGGAAGCTTTCTTT | CASSEGSAREAFF | TRBV19 | NA | NA | TRBJ1-1
TGTGCCAGCAGCTTAACTAACGGCATCGTCTCTGGAAACACCATATATTTT | CASSLTNGIVSGNTIYF | TRBV7-8 | NA | few | TRBJ1-3
TGTGCCAGTAGTACAACTCAACAGGGGGTGAGCACTGAAGCTTTCTTT | CASSTTQQGVSTEAFF | TRBV19 | TRBD1 | NA | TRBJ1-1
TGTGCCAGCAGGCCCGGACAGGCGACCACCGGGGAGCTGTTTTTT | CASRPGQATTGELFF | TRBV6-5 | TRBD1 | NA | TRBJ2-2
TGTGCCAGCAGCTCCCCGGGGGAGGCCCCAGGGTACGAGCAGTACTTC | CASSSPGEAPGYEQYF | TRBV11-2 | NA | NA | TRBJ2-7
TGTGCCAGCAGCCGTATGGGCGGGGGACAGCAGTTCTTC | CASSRMGGGQQFF | TRBV7-2 | TRBD2 | NA | TRBJ2-1
TGTGCCTGGAGTGTAAGTAATCAAAGACTAGCTCGCCAAGAGACCCAGTACTTC | CAWSVSNQRLARQETQYF | TRBV30 | TRBD2 | NA | TRBJ2-5
TGCGCCAGCAGCCAAGTACCCGGGGAAAATCAGCCCCAGCATTTT | CASSQVPGENQPQHF | TRBV4-1 | NA | NA | TRBJ1-5
TGTGCCAGCAGTCCCCCGACAGTTAATAATGAAAAACTGTTTTTT | CASSPPTVNNEKLFF | TRBV28 | NA | NA | TRBJ1-4
TGCAGGGCGGGGGGTACTGAAGCTTTCTTT | CRAGGTEAFF | TRBV29-1 | NA | NA | TRBJ1-1
TGTGCCAGCAGACTGTCGGGGAGCTCCTACGAGCAGTACTTC | CASRLSGSSYEQYF | TRBV11-2 | NA | once | TRBJ2-7
TGTGCCAGCAGCGTGACCGGGGCTGAAGCTTTCTTT | CASSVTGAEAFF | TRBV9 | NA | NA | TRBJ1-1
TGTGCCAGCAGCCCTAACAGGGGACAAGAGACCCAGTACTTC | CASSPNRGQETQYF | TRBV7-9 | TRBD1 | NA | TRBJ2-5
TGTGCCAGCAGCTTAGAGTGGGGACAGGTCTATGGCTACACCTTC | CASSLEWGQVYGYTF | TRBV7-2 | TRBD1 | NA | TRBJ1-2
TGCGCCAGCAGCTTGCGGTATCAGGGAAAAGAGACCCAGTACTTC | CASSLRYQGKETQYF | TRBV5-1 | NA | NA | TRBJ2-5
TGTGCCAGCAGTGTAACCCCAGGGCACACCTACGAGCAGTACTTC | CASSVTPGHTYEQYF | TRBV6-1 | NA | NA | TRBJ2-7
TGTGCCAGCTCACCACCCGGGCAGTACGAGCAGTACTTC | CASSPPGQYEQYF | TRBV18 | NA | NA | TRBJ2-7
TGTGCCAGCAGCTTTGGGAGAGTCTCTGGAAACACCATATATTTT | CASSFGRVSGNTIYF | TRBV5-6 | NA | NA | TRBJ1-3
TGTGCCAGCAGTTACTCCGGGGGTTCCTACGAGCAGTACTTC | CASSYSGGSYEQYF | TRBV6-5 | NA | few | TRBJ2-7
TGTGCCAGCAGCTTCGGGGGGAACACCGGGGAGCTGTTTTTT | CASSFGGNTGELFF | TRBV5-4 | NA | NA | TRBJ2-2
TGTGCCAGCAGCGTAGGGTGGGGGGCTTCAGAGACCCAGTACTTC | CASSVGWGASETQYF | TRBV9 | NA | NA | TRBJ2-5
TGTGCCAGCAGTGACGGACAGGGGGGCAATTCACCCCTCCACTTT | CASSDGQGGNSPLHF | TRBV6-1 | TRBD1 | few | TRBJ1-6
TGTGCCAGCAGCTTAGAGGCGACACAGACCTACGAGCAGTACTTC | CASSLEATQTYEQYF | TRBV11-2 | NA | NA | TRBJ2-7
TGCAGCGTTGAACTCGGGACAGGGGGCTATGGCTACACCTTC | CSVELGTGGYGYTF | TRBV29-1 | TRBD1 | NA | TRBJ1-2
TGTGCCAGCCGGGAATTGAGGGCCACTGAAGCTTTCTTT | CASRELRATEAFF | TRBV2 | NA | NA | TRBJ1-1
TGTGCCAGTAGACCCGGGACTAGCGGGCCTGGGTGGTATTTT | CASRPGTSGPGWYF | TRBV19 | TRBD2 | NA | TRBJ2-3
TGTGCCAGCAGTTGGACAGGGAAAGGAAAACTGTTTTTT | CASSWTGKGKLFF | TRBV6-7 | TRBD1 | NA | TRBJ1-4
TGTGCCAGCAGTTTATTGGGGAGGCAGCCCCAGCATTTT | CASSLLGRQPQHF | TRBV27 | NA | NA | TRBJ1-5
TGTGCCAGCAGCTTAATGCTAAATGAGCAGTTCTTC | CASSLMLNEQFF | TRBV13 | NA | NA | TRBJ2-1